This T cell receptor (beta chain) came from a study of blood T cell repertoires in COVID-19. Study information: There were acute and convalescent COVID-19 samples, and they came from the United States, Italy and Spain. From T cells, B-cell-depleted T cells, or PBMCs came the material, which was cDNA or gDNA.

Per the authors' pipeline: Reference gene primer amplification yielded estimated nucleated cell counts. This table comes from immunoSEQ multiplex PCR, and its TCRdb copy is limited to in-frame clones, with some not included. V and J calls and clone size follow that table, whereas D and trimming were derived from the DNA. The table has some 150,000 clones, more than 75% seen once. Germline V lookup: CDR1 MNHNS, CDR2 SASEGT. The CDR3 totals 14 residues. Trimming stripped 2 bases from V and 5 bases from J, with 10 bases between. The chain combines TRBV6-1 with TRBJ1-5; tentative D call: TRBD1 (5 bases). Source material: peripheral blood. The TCR comes from a human donor in a cohort sampled during active COVID-19. The CDR3 spells CASSEWGGYQPQHF. Written as DNA, the CDR3 is TGTGCCAGCAGTGAATGGGGGGGATATCAGCCCCAGCATTTT.